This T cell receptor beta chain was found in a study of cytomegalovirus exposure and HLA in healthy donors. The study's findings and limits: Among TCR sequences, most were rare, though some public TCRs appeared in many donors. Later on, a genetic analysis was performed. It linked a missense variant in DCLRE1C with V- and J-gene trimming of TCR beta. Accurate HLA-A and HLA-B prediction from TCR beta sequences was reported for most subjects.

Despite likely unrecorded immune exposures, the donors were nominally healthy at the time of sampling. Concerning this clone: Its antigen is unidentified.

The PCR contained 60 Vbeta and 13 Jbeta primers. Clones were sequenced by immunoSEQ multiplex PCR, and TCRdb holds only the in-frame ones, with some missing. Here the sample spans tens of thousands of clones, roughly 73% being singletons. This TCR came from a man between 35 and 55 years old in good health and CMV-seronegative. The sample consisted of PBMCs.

DNA of the CDR3: TGTGCCAGCACAGGACAGGTGGAGACCCAGTACTTC. Translated, it gives CASTGQVETQYF. This chain uses TRBV28 with TRBJ2-5; 7 nucleotides match TRBD1. There are 12 residues in the CDR3. V dropped 7 bases and J dropped 5; count of bases not matched to a gene: 4. Germline V gene data show CDR1 as MDHEN and CDR2 as SYDVKM.